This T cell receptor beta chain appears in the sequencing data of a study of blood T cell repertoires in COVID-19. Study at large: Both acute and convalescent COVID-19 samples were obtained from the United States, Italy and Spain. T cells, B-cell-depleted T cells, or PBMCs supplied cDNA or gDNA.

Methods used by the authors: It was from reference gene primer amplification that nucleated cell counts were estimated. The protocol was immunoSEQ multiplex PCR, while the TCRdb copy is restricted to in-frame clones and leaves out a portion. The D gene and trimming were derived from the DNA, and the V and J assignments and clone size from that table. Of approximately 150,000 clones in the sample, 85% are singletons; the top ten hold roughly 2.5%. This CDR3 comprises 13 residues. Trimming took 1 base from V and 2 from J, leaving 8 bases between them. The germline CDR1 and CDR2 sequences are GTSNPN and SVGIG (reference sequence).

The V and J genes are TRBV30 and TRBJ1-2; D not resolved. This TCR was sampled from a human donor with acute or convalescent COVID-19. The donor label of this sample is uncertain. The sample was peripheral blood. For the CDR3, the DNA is TGTGCCTGGAGTGGAAACAGCAACTATGGCTACACCTTC. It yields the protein CAWSGNSNYGYTF.